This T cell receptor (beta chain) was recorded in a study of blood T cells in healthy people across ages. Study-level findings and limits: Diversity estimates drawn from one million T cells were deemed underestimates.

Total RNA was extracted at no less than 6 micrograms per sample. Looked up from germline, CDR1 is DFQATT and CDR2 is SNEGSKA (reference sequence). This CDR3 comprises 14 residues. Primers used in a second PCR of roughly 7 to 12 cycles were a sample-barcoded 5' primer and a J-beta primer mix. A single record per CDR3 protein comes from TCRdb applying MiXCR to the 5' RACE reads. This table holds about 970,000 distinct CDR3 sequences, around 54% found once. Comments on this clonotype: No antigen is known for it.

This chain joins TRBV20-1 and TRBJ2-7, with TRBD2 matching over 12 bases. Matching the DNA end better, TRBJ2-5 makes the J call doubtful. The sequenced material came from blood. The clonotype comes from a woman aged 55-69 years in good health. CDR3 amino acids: CSAKGLAGLETQYF. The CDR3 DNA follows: TGCAGTGCTAAAGGACTAGCGGGATTAGAGACCCAGTACTTC.